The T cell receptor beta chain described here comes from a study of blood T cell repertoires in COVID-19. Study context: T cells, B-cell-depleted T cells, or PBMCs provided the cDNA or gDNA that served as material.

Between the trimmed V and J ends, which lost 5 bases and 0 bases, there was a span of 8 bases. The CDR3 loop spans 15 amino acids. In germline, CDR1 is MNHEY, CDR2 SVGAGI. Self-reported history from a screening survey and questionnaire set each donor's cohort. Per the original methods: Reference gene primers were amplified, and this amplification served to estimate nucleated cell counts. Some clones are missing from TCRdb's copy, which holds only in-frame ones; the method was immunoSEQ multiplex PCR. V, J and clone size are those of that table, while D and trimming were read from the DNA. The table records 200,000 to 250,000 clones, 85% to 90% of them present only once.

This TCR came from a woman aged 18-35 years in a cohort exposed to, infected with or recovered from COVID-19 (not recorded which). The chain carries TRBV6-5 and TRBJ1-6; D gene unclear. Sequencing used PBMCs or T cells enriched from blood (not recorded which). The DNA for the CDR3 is TGTGCCAGCAGTCCATATAGCTCCTATAATTCACCCCTCCACTTT. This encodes CASSPYSSYNSPLHF.